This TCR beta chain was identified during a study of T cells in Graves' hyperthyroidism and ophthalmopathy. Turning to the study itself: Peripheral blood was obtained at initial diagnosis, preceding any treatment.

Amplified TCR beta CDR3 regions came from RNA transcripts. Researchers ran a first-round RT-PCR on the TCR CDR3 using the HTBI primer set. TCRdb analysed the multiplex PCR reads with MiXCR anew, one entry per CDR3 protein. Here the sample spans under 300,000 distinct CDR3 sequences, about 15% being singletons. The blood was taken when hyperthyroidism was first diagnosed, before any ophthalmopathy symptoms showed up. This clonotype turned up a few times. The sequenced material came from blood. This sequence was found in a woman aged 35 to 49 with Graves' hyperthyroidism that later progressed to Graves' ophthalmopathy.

The CDR3 is CASSQTGATNEKLFF. The CDR3 DNA is TGTGCCAGCAGTCAGACAGGGGCAACTAATGAAAAACTGTTTTTT. The chain is built from TRBV6-1 and TRBJ1-4; TRBD1 matches at 8 bases. Trimming at V came to 5 bases and at J to 0 bases, leaving 2 bases not matched to a gene. This CDR3 comprises 15 residues. Germline-derived CDR1 and CDR2 are MNHNS and SASEGT.